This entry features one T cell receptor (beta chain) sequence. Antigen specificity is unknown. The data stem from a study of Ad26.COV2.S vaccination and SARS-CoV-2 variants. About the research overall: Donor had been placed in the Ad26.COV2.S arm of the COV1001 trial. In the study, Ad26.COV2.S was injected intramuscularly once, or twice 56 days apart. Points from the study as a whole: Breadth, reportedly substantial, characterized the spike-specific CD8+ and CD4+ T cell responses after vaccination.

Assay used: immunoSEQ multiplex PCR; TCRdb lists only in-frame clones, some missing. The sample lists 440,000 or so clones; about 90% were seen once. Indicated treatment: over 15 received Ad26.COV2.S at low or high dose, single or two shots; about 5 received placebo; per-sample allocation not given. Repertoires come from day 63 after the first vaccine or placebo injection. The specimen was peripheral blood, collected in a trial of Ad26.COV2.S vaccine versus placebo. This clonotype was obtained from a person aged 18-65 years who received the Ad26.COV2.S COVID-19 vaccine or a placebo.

The CDR3 loop reads CASSLGGDQPQHF. For the CDR3, the DNA is TGCGCCAGCAGCCTAGGGGGGGATCAGCCCCAGCATTTT. The chain employs TRBV5-1 and TRBJ1-5, with D possibly being TRBD1 (6 bases). The germline CDR1 and CDR2 sequences are SGHRS and YFSETQ. The CDR3 contains 13 residues. V lost 4 bases and J lost 5, with 10 bases in between.